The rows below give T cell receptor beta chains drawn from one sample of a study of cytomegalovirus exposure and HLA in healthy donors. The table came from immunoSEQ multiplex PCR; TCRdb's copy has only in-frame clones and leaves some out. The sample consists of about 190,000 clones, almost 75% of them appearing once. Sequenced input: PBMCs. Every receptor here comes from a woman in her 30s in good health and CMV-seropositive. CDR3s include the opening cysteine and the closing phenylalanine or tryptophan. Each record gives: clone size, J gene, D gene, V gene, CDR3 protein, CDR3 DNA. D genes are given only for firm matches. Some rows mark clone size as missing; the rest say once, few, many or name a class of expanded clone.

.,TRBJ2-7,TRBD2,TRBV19,CASRDTSGTGYEQYF,TGTGCCAGTAGGGATACTAGCGGGACTGGTTACGAGCAGTACTTC
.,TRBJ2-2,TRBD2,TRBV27,CASNSGLAVNTGELFF,TGTGCCAGCAACTCGGGGCTAGCGGTGAACACCGGGGAGCTGTTTTTT
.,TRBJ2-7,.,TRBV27,CASSASLSSYEQYF,TGTGCCAGCAGTGCCTCACTAAGCTCCTACGAGCAGTACTTC
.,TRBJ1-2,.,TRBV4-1,CASSQTPGDANYGYTF,TGCGCCAGCAGCCAGACCCCAGGGGACGCTAACTATGGCTACACCTTC
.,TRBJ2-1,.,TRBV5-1,CASSQVGEQFF,TGCGCCAGCAGCCAAGTGGGCGAGCAGTTCTTC
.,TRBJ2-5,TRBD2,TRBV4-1,CASSQTGLAGGWETQYF,TGCGCCAGCAGCCAGACGGGACTAGCGGGAGGATGGGAGACCCAGTACTTC
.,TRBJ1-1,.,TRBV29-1,CSVDQGMNTEAFF,TGCAGCGTAGACCAGGGGATGAACACTGAAGCTTTCTTT
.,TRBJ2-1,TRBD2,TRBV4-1,CASSPQGAGGYNEQFF,TGCGCCAGCAGCCCCCAGGGCGCGGGAGGGTACAATGAGCAGTTCTTC
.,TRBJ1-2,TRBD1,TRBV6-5,CASSSGTGGLYGYTF,TGTGCCAGCAGTTCAGGGACAGGGGGCCTGTATGGCTACACCTTC
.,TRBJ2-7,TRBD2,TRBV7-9,CSSSVTSGIPYEQYF,TGTTCCAGCAGCGTCACTAGCGGGATTCCCTACGAGCAGTACTTC
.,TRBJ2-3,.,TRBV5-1,CASSLFQDTQYF,TGCGCCAGCAGCTTGTTCCAAGATACGCAGTATTTT
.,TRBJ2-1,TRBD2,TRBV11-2,CASSLLAGPLGNEQFF,TGTGCCAGCAGCTTACTAGCGGGACCCTTAGGGAATGAGCAGTTCTTC
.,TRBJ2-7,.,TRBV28,CASSPGTAPSF,TGTGCCAGCAGTCCGGGGACTGCCCCCAGCTTC
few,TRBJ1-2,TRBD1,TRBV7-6,CASSPGQGLYGYTF,TGTGCCAGCAGCCCGGGACAGGGGCTCTATGGCTACACCTTC
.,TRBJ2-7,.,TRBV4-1,CASSYGRGSGEQYF,TGCGCCAGCAGCTACGGACGGGGGTCGGGAGAGCAGTACTTC
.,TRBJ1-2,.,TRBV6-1,CASSEAGGWTAGYGYTF,TGTGCCAGCAGTGAAGCGGGAGGATGGACGGCGGGTTATGGCTACACCTTC
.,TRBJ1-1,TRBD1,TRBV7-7,CASSPYTGGGTEAFF,TGTGCTAGCAGCCCCTACACAGGGGGCGGGACTGAAGCTTTCTTT
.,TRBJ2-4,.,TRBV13,CASSSAYRNIQYF,TGTGCCAGCAGCTCCGCATACAGAAACATTCAGTACTTC
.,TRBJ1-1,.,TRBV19,CASSLQGSTEAFF,TGTGCCAGTAGTTTACAGGGATCAACTGAAGCTTTCTTT
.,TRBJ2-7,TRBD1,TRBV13,CASSLRGTGQSYEQYF,TGTGCCAGCAGCCTAAGAGGGACAGGACAATCCTACGAGCAGTACTTC
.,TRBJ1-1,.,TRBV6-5,CASSPSTTNTEAFF,TGTGCCAGCAGCCCGTCAACAACGAACACTGAAGCTTTCTTT
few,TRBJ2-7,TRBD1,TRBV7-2,CASSFLGQDSYEQYF,TGTGCCAGCAGCTTCCTTGGACAGGACTCCTACGAGCAGTACTTC
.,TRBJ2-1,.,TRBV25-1,CASSESGGLYNEQFF,TGTGCCAGCAGTGAATCAGGAGGGCTGTACAATGAGCAGTTCTTC
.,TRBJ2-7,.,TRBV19,CASSMSDEQYF,TGTGCCAGTAGTATGAGCGACGAGCAGTACTTC
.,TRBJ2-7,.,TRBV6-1,CASRRDHTYEQYF,TGTGCCAGCAGGCGGGACCACACCTACGAGCAGTACTTC
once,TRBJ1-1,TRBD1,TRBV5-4,CASSLEGADTEAFF,TGTGCCAGCAGCCTGGAGGGGGCGGACACTGAAGCTTTCTTT